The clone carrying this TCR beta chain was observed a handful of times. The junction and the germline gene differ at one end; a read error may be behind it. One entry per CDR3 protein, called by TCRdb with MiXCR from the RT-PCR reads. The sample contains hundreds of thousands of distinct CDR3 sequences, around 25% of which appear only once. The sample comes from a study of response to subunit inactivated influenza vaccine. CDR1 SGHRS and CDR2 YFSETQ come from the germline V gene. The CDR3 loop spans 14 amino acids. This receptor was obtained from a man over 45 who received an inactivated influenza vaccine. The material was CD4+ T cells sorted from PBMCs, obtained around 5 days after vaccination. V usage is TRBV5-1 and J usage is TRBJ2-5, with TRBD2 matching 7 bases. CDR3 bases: TGTGCCAGCAGCTTATCTAGCGGCCAAGAGACCCAGTACTTC. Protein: CASSLSSGQETQYF. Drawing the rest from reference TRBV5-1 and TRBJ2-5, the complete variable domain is KAGVTQTPRYLIKTRGQQVTLSCSPISGHRSVSWYQQTPGQGLQFLFEYFSETQRNKGNFPGRFSGRQFSNSRSEMNVSTLELGDSALYLCASSLSSGQETQYFGPGTRLLVL.